This entry lists 24 T cell receptor beta chains sequenced from one sample in a study of T cells in Graves' hyperthyroidism and ophthalmopathy. The TCR beta CDR3 regions underwent amplification using RNA transcripts as the source. HTBI primers were the set used in a first-round RT-PCR of the TCR CDR3. Each CDR3 protein is one row after TCRdb ran MiXCR on the multiplex PCR reads. The table records hundreds of thousands of distinct CDR3 sequences, around 16% of them present only once. The source material was blood. These receptors were taken from a woman aged 40 to 50 with Graves' ophthalmopathy.

The genes are TRBV6-1 and TRBJ2-1; D may be TRBD1 (5 bases). The germline V and J ends were trimmed by 5 bases and 3 bases, with 14 bases remaining between them. This CDR3 has 15 amino acids. Germline V lookup: CDR1 MNHNS, CDR2 SASEGT. The chain's CDR3 is CASSTNQGVYNEQFF. CDR3 nucleotides: TGTGCCAGCAGTACCAATCAGGGCGTCTACAATGAGCAGTTCTTC.

The rearrangement joins TRBV29-1 to TRBJ1-1; D gene ambiguous. Germline lookup yields CDR1 SQVTM and CDR2 ANQGSEA. This CDR3 spans 10 amino acids. Trimming shortened V by 0 bases and J by 9 bases, and 5 bases separated the two germline ends. Here the CDR3 reads CSVEDGKAFF. The CDR3 DNA follows: TGCAGCGTTGAAGACGGGAAAGCTTTCTTT.

V gene TRBV18 combines with J gene TRBJ2-3; 7 positions agree with TRBD2. CDR1 KGHSH and CDR2 LQKENI come from the germline V gene. The CDR3 spans 15 residues. V lost 8 bases to trimming and J lost 0 bases; unmatched junction nucleotides: 8. The CDR3: CASTSLAASTDTQYF. The CDR3, as DNA: TGTGCCAGCACATCCCTAGCGGCTAGCACAGATACGCAGTATTTT.

In this sample, this clonotype turned up many times. The rearrangement uses TRBV10-3 and TRBJ2-7; D tentatively fits TRBD1 or TRBD2 (5 bases each). V lost 7 bases to trimming and J lost 0 bases, with 13 bases between them. Germline V gene sequence: CDR1 ENHRY, CDR2 SYGVKD. The length of the CDR3 is 14 residues. In DNA, the CDR3 is TGTGCCATCATTTCAGGGACCAGCTCCTACGAGCAGTACTTC. This translates into CAIISGTSSYEQYF.

The chain carries TRBV19 and TRBJ2-2; D unresolved. The V and J ends lost 1 base and 4 bases respectively, with 13 bases between them. The germline V gene encodes CDR1 LNHDA and CDR2 SQIVND (reference sequence). The CDR3 contains 16 residues. In DNA, the CDR3 is TGTGCCAGTAGTATAGTCTTCCGGCTGGCCACCGGGGAGCTGTTTTTT. It specifies CASSIVFRLATGELFF. Combining the CDR3 with reference TRBV19 and TRBJ2-2 gives the whole variable domain DGGITQSPKYLFRKEGQNVTLSCEQNLNHDAMYWYRQDPGQGLRLIYYSQIVNDFQKGDIAEGYSVSREKKESFPLTVTSAQKNPTAFYLCASSIVFRLATGELFFGEGSRLTVL.

The CDR3 protein is CSASTSGGGIRQFF. CDR3 nucleotides: TGCAGTGCTTCCACTAGCGGGGGGGGCATTCGGCAGTTCTTC. The V gene is TRBV20-1, the J gene TRBJ2-1; 13 nucleotides agree with TRBD2. Germline assignment: CDR1 DFQATT and CDR2 SNEGSKA (reference sequence). The CDR3 loop spans 14 amino acids. The junction had 10 bases not matched to a gene; V was cut back by 5 bases and J by 12 bases.

This clonotype was seen many times. J is TRBJ1-6 and V is TRBV7-2, with a possible D match to TRBD1 (5 bases). The V gene's germline CDR1 is SGHTA and CDR2 FQGNSA. This CDR3 is built from 13 residues. V was trimmed by 1 base and J by 9 bases, leaving 7 bases between them. DNA of the CDR3: TGTGCCAGCAGCTTAGTTGGGGCTTCACCCCTCCACTTT. This translates into CASSLVGASPLHF.

In this sample, this clonotype turned up a few times. The chain is built from TRBV5-5 and TRBJ1-5; 10 nucleotides agree with TRBD1. Germline lookup yields CDR1 SGHKS and CDR2 YYEKEE (reference sequence). With 0 bases clipped from V and 9 bases from J, the junction kept 12 bases outside the gene matches. This CDR3 has 17 amino acids. The CDR3 DNA follows: TGTGCCAGCAGCTTGGGCCCCCGGGACAGGGGAGAAGGGCCCCAGCATTTT. It is translated as CASSLGPRDRGEGPQHF. Together with reference TRBV5-5 and TRBJ1-5, the CDR3 gives the full variable domain: DAGVTQSPTHLIKTRGQQVTLRCSPISGHKSVSWYQQVLGQGPQFIFQYYEKEERGRGNFPDRFSARQFPNYSSELNVNALLLGDSALYLCASSLGPRDRGEGPQHFGDGTRLSIL.

This clonotype has at least ten counts. This rearrangement joins TRBV20-1 to TRBJ1-2, with D perhaps TRBD1 (5 bases). V was pared by 3 bases and J by 5 bases, with 13 bases between. The CDR3 has 13 residues. Germline V gene data show CDR1 as DFQATT and CDR2 as SNEGSKA (reference sequence). The CDR3 bases are TGCAGTGCTAGGTGGGGGGTGGGGTATGGCTACACCTTC. Translating gives CSARWGVGYGYTF.

The chain uses TRBV6-5 and TRBJ1-1; D is unresolved. CDR3 length equals 14 residues. Germline CDR1 MNHEY, CDR2 SVGAGI. The ends were cut back, 2 bases at V and 2 bases at J, with 9 bases in the middle. In DNA form, the CDR3 reads TGTGCCAGCAGTTACCAGGAAAAAAACACTGAAGCTTTCTTT. Its translation: CASSYQEKNTEAFF.

This clonotype was seen repeatedly, ten times or more. The chain joins TRBV5-1 to TRBJ2-5; 7 bases fit TRBD1. Trimming at V came to 0 bases and at J to 4 bases, leaving 9 bases not matched to a gene. CDR1 is SGHRS, CDR2 YFSETQ, per germline. The CDR3 length is 16 residues. The CDR3 DNA reads TGCGCCAGCAGCTTGGCCGCCAGTTCAGGGGGAGAGACCCAGTACTTC. It specifies CASSLAASSGGETQYF.

This clonotype was counted ten times or more. V and J are TRBV6-1 and TRBJ1-1; D call uncertain. CDR3 length: 14 residues. The V gene lost 5 bases and the J gene lost 2 bases, with 12 bases spanning the gap. Germline values: CDR1 MNHNS, CDR2 SASEGT. Here the CDR3 DNA reads TGTGCCAGCAGTTACGACACCCTTAACACTGAAGCTTTCTTT. Its translation is CASSYDTLNTEAFF.

This clonotype was recorded many times. The chain recombines TRBV28 with TRBJ2-1; the match to TRBD2 covers 12 bases. CDR1 is MDHEN, CDR2 SYDVKM, per germline. J was trimmed by 3 bases and V by 5 bases; bases with no gene match: 8. This CDR3 has 17 residues. The CDR3 loop is CASSPRTSGMVYNEQFF. CDR3 nucleotides: TGTGCCAGCAGTCCACGGACTAGCGGGATGGTCTACAATGAGCAGTTCTTC.

This clonotype was recorded at least ten times. The V gene is TRBV12-3 or TRBV12-4, the J gene TRBJ2-5, with 9 bases fitting TRBD1. CDR3 size: 13 residues. The junction had 2 bases not matched to a gene; V was cut back by 4 bases and J by 5 bases. The CDR3 sequence: CASSSGTGETQYF. DNA of the CDR3: TGTGCCAGCAGTTCCGGGACAGGGGAGACCCAGTACTTC.

This clonotype came up many times. The chain recombines TRBV20-1 with TRBJ1-1; 7 nucleotides match TRBD1. This CDR3 has 16 amino acids. V was clipped by 2 bases and J by 5 bases; unmatched bases: 14. CDR1 is DFQATT and CDR2 is SNEGSKA in the germline V gene (reference sequence). The CDR3 loop reads CSARPTQGGPRTEAFF. DNA for the CDR3: TGCAGTGCTAGACCCACTCAGGGGGGCCCGAGGACTGAAGCTTTCTTT.

This clonotype was picked up a small number of times. The chain is built from TRBV19 and TRBJ1-5; D might be TRBD1 (6 bases). This CDR3 contains 14 residues. V lost 3 bases, J lost 0 bases, and 6 bases lay in between. Germline V gene sequence: CDR1 LNHDA, CDR2 SQIVND (reference sequence). CDR3 nucleotide sequence: TGTGCCAGTAGTATGACAGGTAGCAATCAGCCCCAGCATTTT. Translating it yields CASSMTGSNQPQHF.

This sequence joins TRBV12-3 or TRBV12-4 and TRBJ1-3; D call uncertain. Trimming took off 6 bases at V and 0 bases at J, with 9 bases between the two ends. The CDR3 sequence is 14 residues long. Here the CDR3 DNA reads TGTGCCAGCAGAAGTCTACTCTCTGGAAACACCATATATTTT. This translates into CASRSLLSGNTIYF.

This clonotype has a count of ten or more. V is TRBV11-2 and J is TRBJ2-7; D is undetermined. With 4 bases removed from V and 2 bases from J, the gap between germline ends came to 12 bases. The CDR3 runs 14 residues. Germline V CDR1 and CDR2: SGHAT, FQNNGV. CDR3 coding DNA: TGTGCCAGCAGCTGGACCCCCACGGCCTACGAGCAGTACTTC. Protein product: CASSWTPTAYEQYF.

This clonotype was picked up many times. J is TRBJ1-6 and V is TRBV6-1; 9 nucleotides line up with TRBD1. Germline V gene lookup returns CDR1 MNHNS and CDR2 SASEGT. This CDR3 comprises 14 residues. The ends lost 7 bases at V and 9 bases at J; junction bases unmatched: 7. The CDR3, as DNA: TGTGCCAGCATGGGCGACAGGGGGATTTCACCCCTCCACTTT. It is translated as CASMGDRGISPLHF.

In this sample, this clonotype turned up many times. The chain uses TRBV12-3 or TRBV12-4 and TRBJ2-1; D is ambiguous. Deletions cut 6 bases from V and 5 bases from J, with 11 bases between. The CDR3 sequence is 13 residues long. CDR3 nucleotide sequence: TGTGCCAGCAGCCAAACTCTCAACAATGAGCAGTTCTTC. It is translated as CASSQTLNNEQFF.

V gene TRBV7-9 combines with J gene TRBJ2-3; 7 bases are shared with TRBD2. The CDR3 has 15 residues. Germline lookup yields CDR1 SEHNR and CDR2 FQNEAQ (reference sequence). Trimming cost V 5 bases and J 2 bases; bases outside gene matches: 7. CDR3 sequence: CASSTKAGPTDTQYF. The DNA of the CDR3 is TGTGCCAGCAGCACCAAAGCGGGGCCCACAGATACGCAGTATTTT.

The sample holds many counts of this clonotype. The chain is built from TRBV12-3 or TRBV12-4 and TRBJ2-5; possibly TRBD2 for D (6 bases). Trimming left V 6 bases short and J 5 bases short, with 13 bases between. The CDR3 has 13 amino acids. CDR3 loop: CASSYTSPETQYF. The CDR3 DNA reads TGTGCCAGCAGCTACACTAGCCCGGAGACCCAGTACTTC.

This clonotype showed up just a few times. The chain has TRBV18 and TRBJ2-5, with 8 bases matching TRBD1. Losses at the gene ends were 4 bases for V and 5 bases for J; bases not matched to a gene: 9. CDR3 size: 15 residues. Germline values: CDR1 KGHSH, CDR2 LQKENI. CDR3 protein: CASSQGQGGLETQYF. The CDR3 nucleotides are TGTGCCAGCTCACAAGGACAGGGTGGTTTGGAGACCCAGTACTTC.

This clonotype has a handful of counts. The chain employs TRBV20-1 and TRBJ1-6; 7 bases line up with TRBD1. Germline CDR1 is DFQATT and CDR2 is SNEGSKA (reference sequence). The CDR3 loop spans 16 amino acids. J gave up 9 bases and V 3 bases, and 14 bases lay outside the gene matches. CDR3 residues: CSASAVPPGGSSPLHF. CDR3 DNA sequence: TGCAGTGCTAGCGCCGTTCCCCCAGGGGGGAGTTCACCCCTCCACTTT.